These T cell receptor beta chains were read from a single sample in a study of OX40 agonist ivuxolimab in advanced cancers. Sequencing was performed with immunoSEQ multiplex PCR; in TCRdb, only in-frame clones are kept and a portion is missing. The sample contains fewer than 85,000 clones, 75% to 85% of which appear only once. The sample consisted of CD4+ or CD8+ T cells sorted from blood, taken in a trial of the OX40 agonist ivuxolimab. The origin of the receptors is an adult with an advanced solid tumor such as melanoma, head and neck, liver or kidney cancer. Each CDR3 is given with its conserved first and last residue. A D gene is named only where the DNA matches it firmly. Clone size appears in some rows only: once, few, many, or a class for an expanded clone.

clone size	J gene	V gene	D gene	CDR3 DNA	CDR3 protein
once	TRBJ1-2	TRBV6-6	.	TGTGCCAGCAGAGGGGTGGATGGCTACACCTTC	CASRGVDGYTF
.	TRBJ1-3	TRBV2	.	TGTGCCAGCAGTGGACTCCTAGTAGGAAACACCATATATTTT	CASSGLLVGNTIYF
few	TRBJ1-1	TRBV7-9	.	TGTGCCAGCAGCTCCGAGTACACTGAAGCTTTCTTT	CASSSEYTEAFF
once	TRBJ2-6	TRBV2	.	TGTGCCAGCATGGGGGCAGGAAATGGGGCCAACGTCCTGACTTTC	CASMGAGNGANVLTF
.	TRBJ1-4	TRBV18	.	TGTGCCAGCTCACCACCGAGAGGTGCGGGGGCACATAATGAAAAACTGTTTTTT	CASSPPRGAGAHNEKLFF
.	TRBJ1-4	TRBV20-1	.	TGCAGTGCTAGGAAAAATGAAAAACTGTTTTTT	CSARKNEKLFF
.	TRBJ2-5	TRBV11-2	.	TGTGCCAGCAGCGACAGCATTTACCAAGAGACCCAGTACTTC	CASSDSIYQETQYF
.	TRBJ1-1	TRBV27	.	TGTGCCAGCAGTTTAGGGTTTGGTGCTGAAGCTTTCTTT	CASSLGFGAEAFF
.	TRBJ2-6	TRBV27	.	TGTGCCAGCAGCTTGAAAGGAGGGGCCAACGTCCTGACTTTC	CASSLKGGANVLTF
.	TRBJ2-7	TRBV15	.	TGTGCCACCAGCAGGAGGACAGAGAGCTCCTACGAGCAGTACTTC	CATSRRTESSYEQYF
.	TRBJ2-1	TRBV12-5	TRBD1	TGTGCTAGTGGTTTGGGGACAGGGGGCAGCAGCGGGAGATTGACGGGACGATACAATGAGCAGTTCTTC	CASGLGTGGSSGRLTGRYNEQFF
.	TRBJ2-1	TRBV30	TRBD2	TGTGCCTGGAGCGGACTAGCGGGATACAATGAGCAGTTCTTC	CAWSGLAGYNEQFF
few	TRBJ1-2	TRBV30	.	TGTGCCGGACCGACAGGCCGCTATGGCTACACCTTC	CAGPTGRYGYTF
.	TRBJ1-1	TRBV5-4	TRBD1	TGTGCCAGCAGCCCCGGGACAGGGCCTGCGGATTTCTTT	CASSPGTGPADFF